This TCR beta chain came from a study of blood T cell repertoires in COVID-19. Across the whole study: Sample material is recorded as cDNA or gDNA derived from T cells, B-cell-depleted T cells, or PBMCs.

Sequenced by immunoSEQ multiplex PCR; TCRdb stores in-frame clones only, minus some. The repertoire consists of fewer than 250,000 clones, with 86% occurring once and the leading ten covering 2% to 2.5%. Germline loops: CDR1 SGHTA, CDR2 FQGNSA. The CDR3 is 16 amino acids. V lost 4 bases and J lost 1, with 13 bases in between. The receptor's source is a woman aged 50 to 60 who had recovered from COVID-19. The V gene is TRBV7-2, the J gene TRBJ2-2; D might be TRBD2 (6 bases). Sequenced: PBMCs or T cells enriched from blood (not recorded which). CDR3 sequence (DNA): TGTGCCAGCAGCTGGGGCTACGGGGGGAACACCGGGGAGCTGTTTTTT. This translates into CASSWGYGGNTGELFF.